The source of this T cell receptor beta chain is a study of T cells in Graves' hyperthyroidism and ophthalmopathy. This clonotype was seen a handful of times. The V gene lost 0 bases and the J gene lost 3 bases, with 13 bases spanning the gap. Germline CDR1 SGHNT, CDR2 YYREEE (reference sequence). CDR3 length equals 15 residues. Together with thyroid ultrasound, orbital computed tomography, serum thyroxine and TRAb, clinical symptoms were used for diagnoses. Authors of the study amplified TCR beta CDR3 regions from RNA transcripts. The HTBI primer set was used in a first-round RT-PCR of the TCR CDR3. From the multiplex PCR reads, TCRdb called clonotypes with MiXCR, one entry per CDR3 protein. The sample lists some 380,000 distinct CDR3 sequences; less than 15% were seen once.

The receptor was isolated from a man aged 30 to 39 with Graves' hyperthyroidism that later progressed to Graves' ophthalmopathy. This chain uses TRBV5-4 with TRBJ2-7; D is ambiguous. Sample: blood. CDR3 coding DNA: TGTGCCAGCAGCTTGGACAGCGACGTGAACTACGAGCAGTACTTC. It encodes CASSLDSDVNYEQYF.